Shown below are 17 T cell receptor beta chains from a single sample sequenced in a study of CD8 T cells in ankylosing spondylitis. Study-wide results and caveats: In ankylosing spondylitis blood, a motif of about 8 highly homologous TCR beta variants appeared characteristic.

TCRdb recomputed calls from the 5' RACE reads with MiXCR, one row per CDR3 protein. The sample includes about 700,000 distinct CDR3 sequences, around 17% of them seen just once. The antigens for these receptors are not known. What was sequenced was blood, either unsorted or a sorted T cell fraction (not recorded which). Receptor source: a male donor with ankylosing spondylitis.

There are a few counts of this clonotype. The rearrangement uses TRBV2 and TRBJ2-7; 8 positions match TRBD2. In germline, CDR1 is SNHLY, CDR2 FYNNEI. With 2 bases clipped from V and 10 bases from J, the junction kept 10 bases outside the gene matches. The length of the CDR3 is 14 residues. Here the CDR3 reads CASSELAGLVEQYF. DNA of the CDR3: TGTGCCAGCAGTGAACTAGCGGGCCTCGTGGAACAGTACTTC.

This clonotype came up a few times. This chain links TRBV7-9 with TRBJ2-7; TRBD1 matches at 7 bases. Germline V gene sequence: CDR1 SEHNR, CDR2 FQNEAQ (reference sequence). The V segment lost 4 bases and the J segment 3 bases; nucleotides outside the gene matches: 12. The CDR3 totals 16 residues. Here the CDR3 DNA reads TGTGCCAGCAGCTACACAAGACAGGGCTACTTCTACGAGCAGTACTTC. This translates into CASSYTRQGYFYEQYF.

V is TRBV29-1 and J is TRBJ2-1, with 8 bases that match TRBD1. V lost 4 bases, J lost 8 bases, and 7 bases stayed unmatched. The CDR3 length is 13 residues. Germline values: CDR1 SQVTM, CDR2 ANQGSEA. The CDR3 DNA reads TGCAGCGTTGGGACAGGGTCCGTCGATGAGCAGTTCTTC. This encodes CSVGTGSVDEQFF.

This clonotype has a handful of counts. The CDR3 DNA sequence: TGTGCCAGCAGCCCACAGGGGCCCTATGGCTACACCTTC. Translating gives CASSPQGPYGYTF. The chain carries TRBV11-2 and TRBJ1-2; 7 bases map to TRBD1. The CDR3 loop spans 13 amino acids. In germline, CDR1 is SGHAT, CDR2 FQNNGV. Trimming at V came to 5 bases and at J to 4 bases, leaving 4 bases not matched to a gene.

This rearrangement joins TRBV20-1 to TRBJ1-2; D unresolved. Germline CDR1 is DFQATT and CDR2 is SNEGSKA (reference sequence). CDR3 length: 13 residues. V was clipped by 6 bases and J by 0 bases, with 11 bases between them. The CDR3 region is CSASRDPNYGYTF. CDR3 nucleotide sequence: TGCAGTGCCAGCAGAGACCCTAACTATGGCTACACCTTC.

This clonotype was detected ten times or more. This rearrangement joins TRBV7-8 to TRBJ2-1, with unresolved D. Looked up from germline, CDR1 is SGHVS and CDR2 is FQNEAQ. V gave up 1 base and J gave up 12 bases, with 10 bases separating them. This CDR3 has 12 residues. In DNA, the CDR3 is TGTGCCAGCAGCTTAGTAGGGAAGGGGCAGTTCTTC. Translating it yields CASSLVGKGQFF.

This clonotype was seen more than once but under ten times. The rearrangement links TRBV12-3 or TRBV12-4 to TRBJ1-2, with TRBD1 matching over 7 bases. Unmatched junction bases numbered 9, after V lost 5 bases and J lost 6 bases. This CDR3 is built from 14 residues. This CDR3 reads CASSLRGLVNGYTF. The CDR3, as DNA: TGTGCCAGCAGTCTAAGGGGGCTGGTGAATGGCTACACCTTC.

The V gene is TRBV7-9, the J gene TRBJ2-7, with D possibly TRBD1 on 6 matching bases. Germline values: CDR1 SEHNR, CDR2 FQNEAQ (reference sequence). The CDR3 length is 15 residues. Trimming stripped 3 bases from V and 4 bases from J, with 16 bases between. CDR3 bases: TGTGCCAGCAGCTTGGACAGTGCCCTCCATTACGAGCAGTACTTC. Translating it yields CASSLDSALHYEQYF. The entire variable domain, with the rest obtained from reference TRBV7-9 and TRBJ2-7, is as follows: DTGVSQNPRHKITKRGQNVTFRCDPISEHNRLYWYRQTLGQGPEFLTYFQNEAQLEKSRLLSDRFSAERPKGSFSTLEIQRTEQGDSAMYLCASSLDSALHYEQYFGPGTRLTVT.

This clonotype was detected a few times. The rearrangement links TRBV6-1 to TRBJ1-2; D unresolved. Trimming removed 6 bases from V and 1 base from J, with 12 bases in between. This CDR3 region has 14 residues. Germline V lookup: CDR1 MNHNS, CDR2 SASEGT. CDR3 DNA sequence: TGTGCCAGCAGAGCCTTAGCACTTAACTATGGCTACACCTTC. Residues: CASRALALNYGYTF.

This chain links TRBV20-1 with TRBJ2-5; the D gene is possibly TRBD1 (5 bases). Trimming shortened V by 0 bases and J by 3 bases, and 8 bases separated the two germline ends. CDR3 size: 13 residues. The germline gives CDR1 DFQATT, CDR2 SNEGSKA (reference sequence). As DNA, the CDR3 is TGCAGTGCTAGAGATGGCAGGGAAGAGACCCAGTACTTC. Amino acids: CSARDGREETQYF.

This clonotype was seen a few times. This sequence joins TRBV9 and TRBJ1-6; D not resolved. CDR1 SGDLS and CDR2 YYNGEE come from the germline V gene. This CDR3 spans 17 amino acids. Between the trimmed V and J ends, which lost 2 bases and 0 bases, there was a span of 12 bases. The CDR3: CASSVGWKSSYNSPLHF. Written as DNA, the CDR3 is TGTGCCAGCAGCGTCGGTTGGAAGAGCTCCTATAATTCACCCCTCCACTTT.

This clonotype showed up many times. The chain combines TRBV27 with TRBJ1-2; D may be TRBD1 (6 bases). This CDR3 is 12 amino acids long. From germline, CDR1 is MNHEY and CDR2 SMNVEV (reference sequence). V dropped 3 bases and J dropped 8 bases, with 10 bases sitting between them. This chain's CDR3 is CASSLKGGGYTF. The CDR3 coding sequence is TGTGCCAGCAGTTTGAAAGGGGGAGGCTACACCTTC.

The rearrangement uses TRBV6-5 and TRBJ1-1, with D maybe TRBD1 (5 bases). The CDR3 sequence is 14 residues long. The V gene lost 1 base and the J gene lost 5 bases, with 11 bases spanning the gap. Looked up from germline, CDR1 is MNHEY and CDR2 is SVGAGI. The CDR3 DNA follows: TGTGCCAGCAGTTACTTGCAACGGGGGACTGAAGCTTTCTTT. Translating gives CASSYLQRGTEAFF.

This clonotype has only one observation. The V gene is TRBV20-1, the J gene TRBJ1-2; 8 bases line up with TRBD1. Looked up from germline, CDR1 is DFQATT and CDR2 is SNEGSKA (reference sequence). The CDR3 covers 14 residues. J lost 8 bases, V lost 8 bases, and 16 bases had no gene match. The CDR3 is CSTKKAGTGGGYTF. As DNA, the CDR3 is TGCAGTACTAAAAAAGCCGGGACAGGTGGCGGCTACACCTTC.

The chain carries TRBV3-1 and TRBJ1-2; 8 nucleotides match TRBD1. In germline, CDR1 is LGHDT, CDR2 YNNKEL (reference sequence). V dropped 4 bases and J dropped 7; count of bases not matched to a gene: 5. The CDR3 consists of 13 residues. This CDR3 is CASSRGQGSGYTF. The CDR3 DNA follows: TGTGCCAGCAGCCGTGGACAGGGAAGTGGCTACACCTTC.

The J gene is TRBJ2-2, the V gene TRBV27; D gene uncertain. The CDR3 extends over 14 amino acids. V lost 2 bases and J lost 3, with 7 bases in between. Germline values: CDR1 MNHEY, CDR2 SMNVEV (reference sequence). CDR3 nucleotides: TGTGCCAGCAGTTTAATCTACGACACCGGGGAGCTGTTTTTT. Its translation is CASSLIYDTGELFF.

V usage is TRBV5-6 and J usage is TRBJ2-6, with D maybe TRBD1 (6 bases). The germline V gene has CDR1 SGHDT and CDR2 YYEEEE. This CDR3 region has 16 residues. V gave up 3 bases and J gave up 2 bases, with 12 bases separating them. In DNA form, the CDR3 reads TGTGCCAGCAGCTATATACCAGGGGCTGGGGCCAACGTCCTGACTTTC. Its protein is CASSYIPGAGANVLTF.